This T cell receptor beta chain was identified in a study of T-cell memory formation after mild COVID-19. Germline CDR1 reads LNHDA; CDR2 reads SQIVND (reference sequence). V trimming: 5 bases; J trimming: 4 bases; junction bases outside the gene matches: 3. The CDR3 runs to 14 residues. TCRdb used MiXCR to reprocess the 5' RACE reads, holding one entry per CDR3 protein. The table has roughly 300,000 distinct CDR3 sequences, approximately 7.6% seen once. This clonotype was counted many times. The sequenced sample was PBMCs or a T cell subset sorted from them (not recorded which). The chain recombines TRBV19 with TRBJ2-1, with TRBD2 matching 9 bases. This TCR was sampled from a man younger than 30 who had mild COVID-19 (a few samples of this study predate the infection). Cell type and time point are not known. CDR3 residues: CASSSAGGYNEQFF. The CDR3 DNA sequence: TGTGCCAGTAGTTCGGCGGGGGGGTACAATGAGCAGTTCTTC.